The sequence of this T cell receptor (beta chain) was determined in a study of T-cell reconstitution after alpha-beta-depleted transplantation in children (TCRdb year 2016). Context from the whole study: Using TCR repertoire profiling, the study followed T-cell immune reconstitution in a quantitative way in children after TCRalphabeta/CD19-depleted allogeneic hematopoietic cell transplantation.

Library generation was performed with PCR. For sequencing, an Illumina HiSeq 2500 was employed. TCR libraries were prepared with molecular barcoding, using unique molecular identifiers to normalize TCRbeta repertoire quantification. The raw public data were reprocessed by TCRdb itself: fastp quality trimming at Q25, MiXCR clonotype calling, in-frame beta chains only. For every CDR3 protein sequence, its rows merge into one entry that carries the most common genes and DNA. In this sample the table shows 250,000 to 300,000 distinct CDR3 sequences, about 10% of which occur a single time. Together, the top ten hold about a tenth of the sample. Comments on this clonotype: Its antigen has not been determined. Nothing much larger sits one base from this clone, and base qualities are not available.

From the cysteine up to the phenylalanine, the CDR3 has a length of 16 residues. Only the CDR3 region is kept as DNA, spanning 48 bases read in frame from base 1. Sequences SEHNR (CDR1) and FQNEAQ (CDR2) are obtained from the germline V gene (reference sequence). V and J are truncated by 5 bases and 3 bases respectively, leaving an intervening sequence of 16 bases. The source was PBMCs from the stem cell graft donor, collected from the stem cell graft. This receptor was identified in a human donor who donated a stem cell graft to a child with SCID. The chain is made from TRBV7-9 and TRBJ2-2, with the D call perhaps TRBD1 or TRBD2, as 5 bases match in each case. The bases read TGTGCCAGCAGCCCCGGGACGGCTGGGGACACCGGGGAGCTGTTTTTT. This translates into CASSPGTAGDTGELFF. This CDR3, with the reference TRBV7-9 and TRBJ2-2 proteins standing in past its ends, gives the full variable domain DTGVSQNPRHKITKRGQNVTFRCDPISEHNRLYWYRQTLGQGPEFLTYFQNEAQLEKSRLLSDRFSAERPKGSFSTLEIQRTEQGDSAMYLCASSPGTAGDTGELFFGEGSRLTVL.